The clone carrying this TCR beta chain was observed a single time. Repertoires were generated with immunoSEQ multiplex PCR, while TCRdb's copy carries only in-frame clones and drops some. The table lists about 18,000 clones, about nine tenths of them singletons. This entry is derived from a study of neoadjuvant nivolumab and ipilimumab in lung cancer. The CDR3 has 11 residues. The germline V gene has CDR1 GTSNPN and CDR2 SVGIG (reference sequence). V shed 1 base and J shed 8 bases, with 8 bases lying between them. The source was peripheral blood, collected before neoadjuvant nivolumab, alone or with ipilimumab. The V call is TRBV30, the J call TRBJ1-1; D not resolved. This clonotype was sampled from an adult with non-small cell lung cancer. CDR3 DNA sequence: TGTGCCTGGAGTGGCTTCACAGAAGCTTTCTTT. This encodes CAWSGFTEAFF.